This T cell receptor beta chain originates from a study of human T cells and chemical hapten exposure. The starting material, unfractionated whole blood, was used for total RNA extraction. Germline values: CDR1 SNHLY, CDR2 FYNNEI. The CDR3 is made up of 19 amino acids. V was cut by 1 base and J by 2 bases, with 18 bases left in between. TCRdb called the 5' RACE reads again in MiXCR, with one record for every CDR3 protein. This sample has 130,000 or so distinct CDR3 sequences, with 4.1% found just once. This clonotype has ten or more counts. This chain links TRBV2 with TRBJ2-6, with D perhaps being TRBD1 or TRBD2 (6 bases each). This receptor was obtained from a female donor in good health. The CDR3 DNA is TGTGCCAGCAGTGAAGTTAGACCGGGGGCTTTCCCTGGGGCCAACGTCCTGACTTTC. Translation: CASSEVRPGAFPGANVLTF.